The rows below give T cell receptor beta chains drawn from one sample of a study of blood T cell repertoires in COVID-19. Using immunoSEQ multiplex PCR, the repertoire was profiled, and TCRdb retains in-frame clones only, with some absent. This table holds tens of thousands of clones, about 85% found once. The sequenced sample consisted of peripheral blood. These receptors came from a man in his fifties or sixties with acute or convalescent COVID-19. Each CDR3 is given with its conserved first and last residue. Fields, in order: V gene, clone size, J gene, CDR3 protein. The size entry is marked missing in some rows and otherwise reads once, few, many or a size class.

v_call: TRBV5-4
clone_size: NA
j_call: TRBJ1-2
cdr3_aa: CASSFVGDRGSGYTF

v_call: TRBV9
clone_size: NA
j_call: TRBJ1-4
cdr3_aa: CASSPGGPNEKLFF

v_call: TRBV5-5
clone_size: once
j_call: TRBJ1-1
cdr3_aa: CASSLQGLTEAFF

v_call: TRBV18
clone_size: NA
j_call: TRBJ2-3
cdr3_aa: CASSPPAGGNRRDTQYF

v_call: TRBV5-4
clone_size: NA
j_call: TRBJ2-3
cdr3_aa: CASSFSGGGADTQYF

v_call: TRBV6-6
clone_size: NA
j_call: TRBJ1-5
cdr3_aa: CATRRQGLNQPQHF

v_call: TRBV19
clone_size: NA
j_call: TRBJ1-2
cdr3_aa: CASSSTGTYYGYTF

v_call: TRBV6-5
clone_size: once
j_call: TRBJ1-2
cdr3_aa: CASSQPGTGGQGYTF

v_call: TRBV5-1
clone_size: NA
j_call: TRBJ2-7
cdr3_aa: CASSLAPGMGSYEQYF

v_call: TRBV3-1/TRBV3-2
clone_size: NA
j_call: TRBJ1-2
cdr3_aa: CASSPKTNRGFGFYGYTF

v_call: TRBV24-1
clone_size: NA
j_call: TRBJ1-5
cdr3_aa: CATSETGTGKQPQHF

v_call: TRBV6-5
clone_size: NA
j_call: TRBJ1-6
cdr3_aa: CASTSGQVYNSPLHF

v_call: TRBV3-1/TRBV3-2
clone_size: NA
j_call: TRBJ1-1
cdr3_aa: CASSPSNGQGRTEAFF

v_call: TRBV4-1
clone_size: NA
j_call: TRBJ1-5
cdr3_aa: CASSLGQGGSNQPQHF

v_call: TRBV28
clone_size: few
j_call: TRBJ2-7
cdr3_aa: CAIQGRYEQYF

v_call: TRBV5-1
clone_size: NA
j_call: TRBJ2-5
cdr3_aa: CASSLGGQLGQETQYF

v_call: TRBV19
clone_size: NA
j_call: TRBJ2-7
cdr3_aa: CASSITSGSDEQYF

v_call: TRBV5-5
clone_size: NA
j_call: TRBJ1-6
cdr3_aa: CASSLVGQGANSPLHF

v_call: TRBV28
clone_size: NA
j_call: TRBJ1-3
cdr3_aa: CASSPYRESSGNTIYF

v_call: TRBV19
clone_size: NA
j_call: TRBJ1-1
cdr3_aa: CASSIGPRAFF

v_call: TRBV20-1
clone_size: NA
j_call: TRBJ2-7
cdr3_aa: CSASSLPGTSAYEQYF

v_call: TRBV14
clone_size: NA
j_call: TRBJ2-3
cdr3_aa: CASSQESKGLAGGISKEDTQYF

v_call: TRBV21-1
clone_size: NA
j_call: TRBJ1-5
cdr3_aa: CASRPGRSNQPQHF

v_call: TRBV13
clone_size: few
j_call: TRBJ1-1
cdr3_aa: CASSYRSSNTEAFF

v_call: TRBV12-3/TRBV12-4
clone_size: NA
j_call: TRBJ1-2
cdr3_aa: CASTLAATGGYTF

v_call: TRBV6-6
clone_size: NA
j_call: TRBJ1-2
cdr3_aa: CASTSSGFGYTF

v_call: TRBV6-1
clone_size: NA
j_call: TRBJ1-4
cdr3_aa: CASSRTGNEKLFF

v_call: TRBV3-1/TRBV3-2
clone_size: NA
j_call: TRBJ1-3
cdr3_aa: CASSQGGLSSGNTIYF

v_call: TRBV3-1/TRBV3-2
clone_size: NA
j_call: TRBJ2-7
cdr3_aa: CASSQGTMTGGIYEQYF

v_call: TRBV4-3
clone_size: NA
j_call: TRBJ1-3
cdr3_aa: CASSPDRDSSGNTIYF

v_call: TRBV6-5
clone_size: once
j_call: TRBJ1-2
cdr3_aa: CASRTSGVNGYTF

v_call: TRBV7-8
clone_size: NA
j_call: TRBJ1-1
cdr3_aa: CASSIGTGGRNTEAFF

v_call: TRBV19
clone_size: NA
j_call: TRBJ1-5
cdr3_aa: CASWDRGPRQPQHF

v_call: TRBV5-8
clone_size: NA
j_call: TRBJ1-5
cdr3_aa: CASSPFNRELDF

v_call: TRBV4-3
clone_size: NA
j_call: TRBJ1-4
cdr3_aa: CASSQVVTGLEKLFF

v_call: TRBV5-1
clone_size: NA
j_call: TRBJ1-2
cdr3_aa: CASSPRGTGYAYGYTF

v_call: TRBV27
clone_size: NA
j_call: TRBJ1-1
cdr3_aa: CASSLSGQGRAFF

v_call: TRBV6-6
clone_size: NA
j_call: TRBJ1-2
cdr3_aa: CASRNRGGDGYTF

v_call: TRBV13
clone_size: NA
j_call: TRBJ2-1
cdr3_aa: CASSPPLAGYGEQFF

v_call: TRBV4-3
clone_size: NA
j_call: TRBJ1-6
cdr3_aa: CASSQPDRDSPLHF

v_call: TRBV27
clone_size: NA
j_call: TRBJ2-1
cdr3_aa: CASSYTVGIHNEQFF

v_call: TRBV7-8
clone_size: NA
j_call: TRBJ1-5
cdr3_aa: CASSLLTGNQPQHF

v_call: TRBV29-1
clone_size: NA
j_call: TRBJ1-3
cdr3_aa: CSVEEAGSGNTIYF